Sequencing of this T cell receptor beta chain was carried out in a study of T cell responses to AZD1222 COVID-19 vaccine. Points from the study as a whole: Baseline antibody screening turned up just a handful of seropositive AZD1222 recipients. Donors in the cohort were predominantly white British and more often female, and clonal diversity was possibly underestimated. Spike-spanning, vaccine-associated CD4 TCRs were dominant at 160-218 and 743-854.

To note about this clone: Its antigen is as yet unknown.

Clones were read by immunoSEQ multiplex PCR, and TCRdb kept only the in-frame ones, dropping some. The sample contains around 78,000 clones, roughly nine tenths of which appear only once. The V gene lost 1 base and the J gene lost 5 bases, with 10 bases spanning the gap. The CDR3 is 13 residues long. Germline V lookup: CDR1 SGHRS, CDR2 YFSETQ. The origin of this receptor is an adult in good health. The gene calls are TRBV5-1 and TRBJ2-7; the D is unclear. The sample consisted of peripheral blood, taken on day 0 of AZD1222 vaccination. The DNA for the CDR3 is TGCGCCAGCAGCTTGAGGGTGCCCAACGAGCAGTACTTC. Translating gives CASSLRVPNEQYF.